The clone carrying this T cell receptor beta chain was seen ten or more times. Its antigen is unknown. This entry belongs to a study of T-cell reconstitution after alpha-beta-depleted transplantation in children. Per the germline V gene, CDR1 is MDHEN and CDR2 is SYDVKM. V dropped 5 bases and J dropped 3 bases, with 17 bases sitting between them. This CDR3 comprises 15 residues. Study-level findings and limits: Roughly two months post-transplant, alpha-beta T cells reportedly originated from several hundred graft clones that had expanded. A year had passed since transplant, and T-cell counts and diversity by then came mostly from newly produced T cells. Certain patients had high TCRbeta diversity at day 60, and it came from recipient T cells and thymic progenitors that survived.

The authors prepared the TCRbeta library with unique molecular identifiers. One entry per CDR3 protein results from TCRdb running MiXCR on the PCR reads. Of about 460,000 distinct CDR3 sequences listed, about an eighth are singletons. The TCR comes from a female patient younger than 10 who had a stem cell transplant for aplastic anemia, so the T cells may come from the graft donor. Sequencing was performed on PBMCs, mostly from graft donor cells, taken 180 days after TCRalphabeta/CD19-depleted stem cell transplant. The genes are TRBV28 and TRBJ2-7; TRBD1 or TRBD2 may be the D gene (5 bases each). CDR3 DNA: TGTGCCAGCAGTGCCCGGGACGGTGGGTTCTACGAGCAGTACGTC. This encodes CASSARDGGFYEQYV.